Shown below are 2 T cell receptor beta chains from a single sample sequenced in a study of beta chain features in type 1 diabetes. Sequencing targeted expressed TCRB transcripts, as all isolated RNA had been reverse transcribed. Profiled with immunoSEQ multiplex PCR; TCRdb holds only in-frame clones, not every one. The repertoire holds about 200,000 clones, with approximately 10% as singletons. The sequenced sample was central memory CD4+ T cells from blood. The receptor source for this set is a man between 18 and 35 years old in good health.

This chain links TRBV7-2 with TRBJ2-5; D might be TRBD1 (6 bases). CDR1 is SGHTA and CDR2 is FQGNSA in the germline V gene. The CDR3 length is 15 residues. V was shortened by 6 bases and J by 5 bases, with 19 bases between the two germline ends. CDR3 nucleotide sequence: TGTGCCAGCAGACAAACAGGGTATTCAGGGGAGACCCAGTACTTC. Amino acid sequence: CASRQTGYSGETQYF. Supplemented by reference TRBV7-2 and TRBJ2-5, the full variable domain reads GAGVSQSPSNKVTEKGKDVELRCDPISGHTALYWYRQSLGQGLEFLIYFQGNSAPDKSGLPSDRFSAERTGGSVSTLTIQRTQQEDSAVYLCASRQTGYSGETQYFGPGTRLLVL.

This clone was seen only a few times. This rearrangement joins TRBV9 to TRBJ2-7, with D possibly being TRBD1 or TRBD2 (6 bases each). Trimming removed 4 bases from V and 3 bases from J, with 17 bases in between. Germline V gene data show CDR1 as SGDLS and CDR2 as YYNGEE. There are 15 residues in the CDR3. In DNA form, the CDR3 reads TGTGCCAGCAGCTATAGGGGGGAAGACCTCTACGAGCAGTACTTC. Translated, it gives CASSYRGEDLYEQYF.